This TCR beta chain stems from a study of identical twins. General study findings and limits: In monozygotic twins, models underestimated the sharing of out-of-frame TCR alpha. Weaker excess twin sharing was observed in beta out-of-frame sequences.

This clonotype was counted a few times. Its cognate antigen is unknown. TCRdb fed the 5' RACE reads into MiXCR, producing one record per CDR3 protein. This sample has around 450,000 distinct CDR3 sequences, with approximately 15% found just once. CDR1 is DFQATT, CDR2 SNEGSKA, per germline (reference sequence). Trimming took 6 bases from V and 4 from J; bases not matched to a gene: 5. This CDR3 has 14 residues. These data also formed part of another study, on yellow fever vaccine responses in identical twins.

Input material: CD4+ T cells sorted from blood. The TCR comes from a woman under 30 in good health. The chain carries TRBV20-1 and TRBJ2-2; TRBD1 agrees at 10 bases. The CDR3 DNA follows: TGCAGTGCCACCGACAGGGGGCCCACCGGGGAGCTGTTTTTT. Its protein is CSATDRGPTGELFF.